The clone carrying this T cell receptor (beta chain) was detected a few times. V was cut by 0 bases and J by 11 bases, with 8 bases left in between. This CDR3 comprises 11 residues. Germline V gene data show CDR1 as SGDLS and CDR2 as YYNGEE. This specimen comes from a study of technical replicates of blood from several donors. Measured with immunoSEQ multiplex PCR; TCRdb has only the in-frame clones, and not every one. The sample lists about 82,000 clones, 95% to 96% occurring once. Sequencing input: T cells isolated from PBMCs. This sequence originates from a human donor in good health. The rearrangement joins TRBV9 to TRBJ1-2; no clear D. The CDR3: CASSVGSVYTF. The CDR3 bases are TGTGCCAGCAGCGTAGGTAGTGTTTACACCTTC.